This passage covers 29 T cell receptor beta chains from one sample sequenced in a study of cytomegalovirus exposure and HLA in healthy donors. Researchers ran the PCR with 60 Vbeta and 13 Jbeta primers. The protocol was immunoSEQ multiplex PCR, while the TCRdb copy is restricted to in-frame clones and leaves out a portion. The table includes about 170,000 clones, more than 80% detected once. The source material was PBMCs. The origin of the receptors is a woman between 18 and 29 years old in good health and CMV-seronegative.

The CDR3 DNA follows: TGTGCCAGCAGCCGAAGACGGGGTAATGAAAAACTGTTTTTT. It specifies CASSRRRGNEKLFF. The chain is built from TRBV7-2 and TRBJ1-4; D uncertain. The CDR3 is 14 residues long. Germline-derived CDR1 and CDR2 are SGHTA and FQGNSA. Trimming removed 5 bases from V and 4 bases from J, with 11 bases in between.

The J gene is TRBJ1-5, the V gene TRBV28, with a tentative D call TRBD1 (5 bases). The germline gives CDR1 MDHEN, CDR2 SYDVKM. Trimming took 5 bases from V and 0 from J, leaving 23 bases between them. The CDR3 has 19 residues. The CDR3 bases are TGTGCCAGCAGTCTAATGGGGGGTGGGGTACTATATAGCAATCAGCCCCAGCATTTT. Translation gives CASSLMGGGVLYSNQPQHF.

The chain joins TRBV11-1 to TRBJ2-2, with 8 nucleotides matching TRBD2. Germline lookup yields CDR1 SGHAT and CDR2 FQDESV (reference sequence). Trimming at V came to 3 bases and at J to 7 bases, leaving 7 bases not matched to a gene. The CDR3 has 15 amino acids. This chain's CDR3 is CASSFAGGFGGELFF. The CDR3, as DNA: TGTGCCAGCAGCTTTGCGGGGGGTTTCGGCGGGGAGCTGTTTTTT.

CDR3 nucleotide sequence: TGTGCCAGCAGAAAAAGGGGGATCTACAATGAGCAGTTCTTC. Its protein is CASRKRGIYNEQFF. The V gene is TRBV5-6, the J gene TRBJ2-1; D may be TRBD1 (6 bases). The CDR3 totals 14 residues. Germline V lookup: CDR1 SGHDT, CDR2 YYEEEE. The V end was cut by 5 bases, the J end by 3 bases, with 12 bases between.

The CDR3 coding sequence is TGTGCCAGCAGCTCGCAACAGGGGTCCAACACCGGGGAGCTGTTTTTT. This encodes CASSSQQGSNTGELFF. The genes are TRBV4-2 and TRBJ2-2, with 7 bases that match TRBD1. The germline CDR1 and CDR2 sequences are LGHNA and YNFKEQ. The V gene end was trimmed by 5 bases and the J gene end by 2 bases; junction bases not matched to a gene: 8. The CDR3 sequence is 16 residues long.

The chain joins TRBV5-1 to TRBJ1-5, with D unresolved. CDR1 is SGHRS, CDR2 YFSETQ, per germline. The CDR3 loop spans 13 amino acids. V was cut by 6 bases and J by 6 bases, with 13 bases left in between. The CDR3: CASTRGEGQPQHF. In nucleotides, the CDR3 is TGCGCCAGCACGCGGGGTGAGGGTCAGCCCCAGCATTTT. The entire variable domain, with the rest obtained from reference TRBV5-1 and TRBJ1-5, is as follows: KAGVTQTPRYLIKTRGQQVTLSCSPISGHRSVSWYQQTPGQGLQFLFEYFSETQRNKGNFPGRFSGRQFSNSRSEMNVSTLELGDSALYLCASTRGEGQPQHFGDGTRLSIL.

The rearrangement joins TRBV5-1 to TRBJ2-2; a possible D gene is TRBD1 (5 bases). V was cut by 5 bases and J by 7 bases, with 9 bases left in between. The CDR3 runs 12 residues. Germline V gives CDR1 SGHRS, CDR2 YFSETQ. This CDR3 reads CASSTQDGELFF. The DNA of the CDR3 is TGCGCCAGCAGTACACAGGACGGGGAGCTGTTTTTT. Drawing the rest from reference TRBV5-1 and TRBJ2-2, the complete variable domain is KAGVTQTPRYLIKTRGQQVTLSCSPISGHRSVSWYQQTPGQGLQFLFEYFSETQRNKGNFPGRFSGRQFSNSRSEMNVSTLELGDSALYLCASSTQDGELFFGEGSRLTVL.

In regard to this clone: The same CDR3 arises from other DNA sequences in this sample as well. CDR3: CASRISAGGPSNEQFF. For the CDR3, the DNA is TGTGCCAGCAGAATCTCCGCGGGAGGCCCCTCCAATGAGCAGTTCTTC. The chain employs TRBV6-6 and TRBJ2-1, with TRBD2 matching 8 bases. V trimming: 6 bases; J trimming: 6 bases; junction bases outside the gene matches: 13. Germline assignment: CDR1 MNHNY and CDR2 SVGAGI (reference sequence). The CDR3 consists of 16 residues.

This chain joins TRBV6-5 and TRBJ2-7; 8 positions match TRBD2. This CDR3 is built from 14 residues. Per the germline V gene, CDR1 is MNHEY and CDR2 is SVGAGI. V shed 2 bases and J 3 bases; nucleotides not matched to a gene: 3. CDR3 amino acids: CASSYGSGGYEQYF. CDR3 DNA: TGTGCCAGCAGTTACGGGAGCGGGGGCTACGAGCAGTACTTC.

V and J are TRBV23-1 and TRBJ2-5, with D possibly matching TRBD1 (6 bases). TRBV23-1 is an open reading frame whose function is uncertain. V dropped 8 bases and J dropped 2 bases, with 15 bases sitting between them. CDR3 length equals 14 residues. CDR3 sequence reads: CASESRTEQETQYF. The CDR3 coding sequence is TGCGCCAGCGAGTCTAGGACAGAGCAAGAGACCCAGTACTTC.

In DNA, the CDR3 is TGTGCCAGCAGTTTCCCTAGCGGGAGCCGCTACGAGCAGTACTTC. Protein: CASSFPSGSRYEQYF. This chain uses TRBV6-6 with TRBJ2-7, with 10 bases that match TRBD2. The CDR3 has 15 amino acids. Germline lookup yields CDR1 MNHNY and CDR2 SVGAGI (reference sequence). V gave up 4 bases and J gave up 3 bases; unmatched junction bases: 6.

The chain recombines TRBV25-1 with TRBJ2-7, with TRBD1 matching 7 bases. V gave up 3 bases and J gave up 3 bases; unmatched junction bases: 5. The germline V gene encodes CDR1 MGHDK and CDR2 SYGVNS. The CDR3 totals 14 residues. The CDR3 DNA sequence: TGTGCCAGCAGTGAGCCGGGACAGCTCTACGAGCAGTACTTC. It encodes CASSEPGQLYEQYF.

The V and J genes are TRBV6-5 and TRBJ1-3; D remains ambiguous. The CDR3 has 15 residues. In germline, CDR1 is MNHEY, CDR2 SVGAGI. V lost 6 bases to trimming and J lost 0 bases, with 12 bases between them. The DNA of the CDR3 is TGTGCCAGCAGGAGACACGAGAGCTCTGGAAACACCATATATTTT. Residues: CASRRHESSGNTIYF.

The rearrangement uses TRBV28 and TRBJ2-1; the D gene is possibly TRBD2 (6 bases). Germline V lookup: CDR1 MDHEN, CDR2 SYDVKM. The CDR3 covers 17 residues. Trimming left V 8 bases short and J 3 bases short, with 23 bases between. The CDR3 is CASFPGDMGLIYNEQFF. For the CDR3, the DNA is TGTGCCAGCTTTCCGGGGGATATGGGGCTAATCTACAATGAGCAGTTCTTC. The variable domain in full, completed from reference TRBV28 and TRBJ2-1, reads DVKVTQSSRYLVKRTGEKVFLECVQDMDHENMFWYRQDPGLGLRLIYFSYDVKMKEKGDIPEGYSVSREKKERFSLILESASTNQTSMYLCASFPGDMGLIYNEQFFGPGTRLTVL.

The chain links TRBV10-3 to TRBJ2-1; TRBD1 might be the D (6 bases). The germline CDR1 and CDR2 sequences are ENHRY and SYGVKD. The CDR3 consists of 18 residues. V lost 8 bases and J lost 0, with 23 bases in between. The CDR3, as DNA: TGTGCCATCGGGGGCGAACTCCTTCTAGATAGCTCCTACAATGAGCAGTTCTTC. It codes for CAIGGELLLDSSYNEQFF.

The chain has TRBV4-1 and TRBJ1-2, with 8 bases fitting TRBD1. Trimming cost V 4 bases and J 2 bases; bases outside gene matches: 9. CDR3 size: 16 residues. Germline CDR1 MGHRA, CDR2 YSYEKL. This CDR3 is CASSPIQGQANYGYTF. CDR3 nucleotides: TGCGCCAGCAGCCCCATCCAGGGACAGGCAAACTATGGCTACACCTTC.

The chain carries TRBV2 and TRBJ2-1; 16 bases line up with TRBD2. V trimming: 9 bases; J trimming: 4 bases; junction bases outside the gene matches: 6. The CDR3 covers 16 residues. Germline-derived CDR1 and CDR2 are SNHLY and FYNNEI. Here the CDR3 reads CARRTGLAGGYNEQFF. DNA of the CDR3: TGTGCCAGGAGGACGGGACTAGCGGGAGGGTACAATGAGCAGTTCTTC.

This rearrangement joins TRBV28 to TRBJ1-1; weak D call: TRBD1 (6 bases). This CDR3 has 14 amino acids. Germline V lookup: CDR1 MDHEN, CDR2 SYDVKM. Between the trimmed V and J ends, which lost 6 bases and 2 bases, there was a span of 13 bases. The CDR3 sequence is CASRGGGRNTEAFF. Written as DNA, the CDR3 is TGTGCCAGCAGAGGGGGGGGAAGAAACACTGAAGCTTTCTTT.

In nucleotides, the CDR3 is TGTGCCAGCAGCTCCGGGACTAGTTTTGATGAGCAGTTCTTC. Protein: CASSSGTSFDEQFF. The chain combines TRBV11-2 with TRBJ2-1; 8 bases agree with TRBD2. Germline V gene sequence: CDR1 SGHAT, CDR2 FQNNGV. V shed 4 bases, J shed 8 bases, and the junction held 7 bases outside the gene matches. This CDR3 comprises 14 residues.

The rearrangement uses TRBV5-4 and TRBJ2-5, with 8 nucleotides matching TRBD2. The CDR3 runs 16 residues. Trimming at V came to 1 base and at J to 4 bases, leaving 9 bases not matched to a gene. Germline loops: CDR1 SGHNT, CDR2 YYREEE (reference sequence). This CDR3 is CASSLLGRGGRETQYF. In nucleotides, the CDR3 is TGTGCCAGCAGCTTGCTTGGTCGGGGGGGCCGAGAGACCCAGTACTTC.

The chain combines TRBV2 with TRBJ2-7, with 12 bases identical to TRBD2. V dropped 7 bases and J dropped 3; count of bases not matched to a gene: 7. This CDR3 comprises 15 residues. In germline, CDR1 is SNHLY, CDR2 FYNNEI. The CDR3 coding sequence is TGTGCCAGCACCTACACTAGCGGGGGGAGCTACGAGCAGTACTTC. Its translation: CASTYTSGGSYEQYF.

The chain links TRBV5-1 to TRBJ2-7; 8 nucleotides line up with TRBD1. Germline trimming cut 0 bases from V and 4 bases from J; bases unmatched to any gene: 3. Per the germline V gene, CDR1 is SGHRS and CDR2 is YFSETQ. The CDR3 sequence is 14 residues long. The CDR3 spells CASSLVQGAYEQYF. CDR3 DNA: TGCGCCAGCAGCTTGGTCCAGGGGGCGTACGAGCAGTACTTC.

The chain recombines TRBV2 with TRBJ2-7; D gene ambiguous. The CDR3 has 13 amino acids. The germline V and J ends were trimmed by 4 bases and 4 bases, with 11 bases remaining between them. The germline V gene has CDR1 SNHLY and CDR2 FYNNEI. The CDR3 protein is CASSARQIYEQYF. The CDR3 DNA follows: TGTGCCAGCAGTGCTCGTCAGATTTACGAGCAGTACTTC.

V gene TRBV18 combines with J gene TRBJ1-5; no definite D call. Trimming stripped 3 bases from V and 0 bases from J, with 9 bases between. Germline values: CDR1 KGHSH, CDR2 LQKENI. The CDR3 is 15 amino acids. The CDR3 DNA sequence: TGTGCCAGCTCACCCCGAGGTGATAGCAATCAGCCCCAGCATTTT. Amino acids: CASSPRGDSNQPQHF.

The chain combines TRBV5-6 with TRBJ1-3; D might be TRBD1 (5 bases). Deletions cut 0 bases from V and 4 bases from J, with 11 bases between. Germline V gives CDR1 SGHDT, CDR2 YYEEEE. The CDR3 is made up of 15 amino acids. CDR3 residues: CASSLGRAPGNTIYF. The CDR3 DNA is TGTGCCAGCAGCTTGGGCAGGGCTCCCGGAAACACCATATATTTT.

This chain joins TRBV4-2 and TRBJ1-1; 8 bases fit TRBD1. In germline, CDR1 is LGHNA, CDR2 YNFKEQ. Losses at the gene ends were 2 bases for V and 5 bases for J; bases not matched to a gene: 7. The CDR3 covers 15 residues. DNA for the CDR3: TGTGCCAGCAGCCAACCTGGACAGGGTTTTACTGAAGCTTTCTTT. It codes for CASSQPGQGFTEAFF.

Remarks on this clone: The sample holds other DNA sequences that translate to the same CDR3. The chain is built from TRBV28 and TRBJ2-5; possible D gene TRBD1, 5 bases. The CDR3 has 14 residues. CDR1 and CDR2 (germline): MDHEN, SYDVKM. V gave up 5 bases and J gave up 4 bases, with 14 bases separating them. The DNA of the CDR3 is TGTGCCAGCAGTCTGGGGCAGGTTCTAGAGACCCAGTACTTC. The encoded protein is CASSLGQVLETQYF. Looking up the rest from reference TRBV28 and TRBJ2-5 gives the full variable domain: DVKVTQSSRYLVKRTGEKVFLECVQDMDHENMFWYRQDPGLGLRLIYFSYDVKMKEKGDIPEGYSVSREKKERFSLILESASTNQTSMYLCASSLGQVLETQYFGPGTRLLVL.

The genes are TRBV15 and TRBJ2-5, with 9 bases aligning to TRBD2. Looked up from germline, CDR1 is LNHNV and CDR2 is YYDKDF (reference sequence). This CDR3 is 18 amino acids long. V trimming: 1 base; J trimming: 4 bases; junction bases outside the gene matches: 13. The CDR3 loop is CATSRVRGSGGTGETQYF. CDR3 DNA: TGTGCCACCAGCAGAGTACGGGGTAGCGGGGGTACGGGAGAGACCCAGTACTTC.

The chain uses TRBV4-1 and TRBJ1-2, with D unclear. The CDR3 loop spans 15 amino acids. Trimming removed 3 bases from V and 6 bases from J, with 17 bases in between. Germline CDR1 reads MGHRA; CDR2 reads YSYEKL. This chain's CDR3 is CASSQSIRTMNGYTF. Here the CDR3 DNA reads TGCGCCAGCAGCCAGAGCATTCGAACGATGAATGGCTACACCTTC.